These T cell receptor beta chains were read from a single sample in a study of shared clonotypes between healthy human individuals. TCRdb's table, derived via immunoSEQ multiplex PCR, lists solely in-frame clones and lacks some. Here the sample spans over a million clones, 95% to 99% being singletons. The specimen sequenced was naive CD4+ T cells sorted from blood. The receptors were sampled from a man aged 30 to 45 in good health. CDR3s include the opening cysteine and the closing phenylalanine or tryptophan. A D gene is named only where the DNA matches it firmly. A clone size is listed for some rows: how often the clone was seen (once, few, many), or a class if it is expanded.

D,size,V,J,DNA,CDR3
NA,NA,TRBV10-3,TRBJ2-7,TGTGCCATCAGTGAGTCGACGGGCTACGAGCAGTACTTC,CAISESTGYEQYF
TRBD2,NA,TRBV5-1,TRBJ2-7,TGCGCCAGCAGCCAAGGACTAGCGGGGTACTACGAGCAGTACTTC,CASSQGLAGYYEQYF
TRBD1,NA,TRBV6-5,TRBJ2-7,TGTGCCAGCAGTTTGGTGGGACAGGCCTACGAGCAGTACTTC,CASSLVGQAYEQYF
NA,NA,TRBV10-3,TRBJ2-3,TGTGCCATCAGTGAGTCTACGGGGAAGCTGTATTTT,CAISESTGKLYF
NA,NA,TRBV9,TRBJ1-1,TGTGCCAGCAGCGTAGGGCCAGGCCCTAACACTGAAGCTTTCTTT,CASSVGPGPNTEAFF
NA,NA,TRBV27,TRBJ1-2,TGTGCCAGCAGGCAGGGTGTGCAGGGCTACACCTTC,CASRQGVQGYTF
TRBD2,NA,TRBV10-1,TRBJ2-1,TGCGCCAGCAGTGATGGGGGGGGACTAGCGGAGGGGAATGAGCAGTTCTTC,CASSDGGGLAEGNEQFF
NA,NA,TRBV11-3,TRBJ2-7,TGTGCCAGCAGCTTTGGGGGGGCGGGCGAGCAGTACTTC,CASSFGGAGEQYF
NA,NA,TRBV11-2,TRBJ2-1,TGTGCCAGCAGCCTGAGGGGGGACACCCCCTCACAGTTCTTC,CASSLRGDTPSQFF
NA,NA,TRBV7-2,TRBJ2-5,TGTGCCAGCAGCTTAAGGGACCAAGAGACCCAGTACTTC,CASSLRDQETQYF
TRBD1,NA,TRBV18,TRBJ1-2,TGTGCCAGCTCACTAAAAGGCCCTACAGGGGGAGGTGGCTACACCTTC,CASSLKGPTGGGGYTF
TRBD2,NA,TRBV14,TRBJ2-7,TGTGCCAGCAGCCTATTAGAGATCGGGACTAGCGGGAGTATCGCCTACGAGCAGTACTTC,CASSLLEIGTSGSIAYEQYF
NA,NA,TRBV11-2,TRBJ1-1,TGTGCCAGCAGCTTAGTAGGCCGGAACACTGAAGCTTTCTTT,CASSLVGRNTEAFF
TRBD2,once,TRBV18,TRBJ2-1,TGTGCCAGCTCACTAGCGGGAGGCTACAATGAGCAGTTCTTC,CASSLAGGYNEQFF
TRBD1,NA,TRBV10-1,TRBJ1-5,TGCGCCAGCAACAGGCGGGACAGCTATCAGCCCCAGCATTTT,CASNRRDSYQPQHF
TRBD2,NA,TRBV11-3,TRBJ2-5,TGTGCCAGCAGCTTAAGAGCGGGACGGCTTCAAGAGACCCAGTACTTC,CASSLRAGRLQETQYF
NA,once,TRBV6-5,TRBJ2-2,TGTGCCAGCAGTTATTCCCGGCACACCGGGGAGCTGTTTTTT,CASSYSRHTGELFF
TRBD2,NA,TRBV6-1,TRBJ2-7,TGTGCCAGTCTAGCGGGAGGTTTTTACGAGCAGTACTTC,CASLAGGFYEQYF
NA,NA,TRBV6-1,TRBJ1-5,TGTGCCAGCAGTGCTAGTGCCAGCAATCAGCCCCAGCATTTT,CASSASASNQPQHF
TRBD2,once,TRBV7-9,TRBJ2-1,TGTGCCAGCAGCTTAGTTGGCAGCGGGAGAGCCAATGAGCAGTTCTTC,CASSLVGSGRANEQFF
TRBD1,NA,TRBV29-1,TRBJ2-1,TGCAGCGTGAGGCGGACAGGGGAAGCAAATGAGCAGTTCTTC,CSVRRTGEANEQFF
TRBD2,NA,TRBV28,TRBJ2-3,TGTGCCAGCAGTCGGTGGGAAAAGGGACTAACCACAGATACGCAGTATTTT,CASSRWEKGLTTDTQYF
NA,once,TRBV7-2,TRBJ2-1,TGTGCCAGCAGCGCGGCGCCACACAATGAGCAGTTCTTC,CASSAAPHNEQFF
TRBD1,NA,TRBV28,TRBJ1-5,TGTGCCAGCAGTTTAAAAGGTTGGACAGGGCATCAGCCCCAGCATTTT,CASSLKGWTGHQPQHF
TRBD2,once,TRBV5-1,TRBJ2-1,TGCGCCAGCAGCCGGGGACTAGCGGGAGGACCTTACAATGAGCAGTTCTTC,CASSRGLAGGPYNEQFF
NA,NA,TRBV5-1,TRBJ2-7,TGCGCCAGCAGCTTGGGAAATTTTATGGGCGGGACCTCCTACGAGCAGTACTTC,CASSLGNFMGGTSYEQYF
TRBD1,NA,TRBV5-1,TRBJ2-2,TGCGCCAGCAGCTCCCATCTGGTCGGGACAGGGGGCGGGGAGCTGTTTTTT,CASSSHLVGTGGGELFF
NA,NA,TRBV7-9,TRBJ2-7,TGTGCCAGCAGCACCCGGACAATTAGCTCCTACGAGCAGTACTTC,CASSTRTISSYEQYF
TRBD1,NA,TRBV5-1,TRBJ1-1,TGCGCCAGCAGCTTGGACATGGACAGGGGAGGGAACACTGAAGCTTTCTTT,CASSLDMDRGGNTEAFF
NA,NA,TRBV6-5,TRBJ1-4,TGTGCCAGCAGGCCCGACAGTGTGGGTGAAAAACTGTTTTTT,CASRPDSVGEKLFF
NA,NA,TRBV7-2,TRBJ2-5,TGTGCCAGCAGCCCAGAGTGGGTCCCAACGACCCAGTACTTC,CASSPEWVPTTQYF
NA,NA,TRBV25-1,TRBJ1-3,TGTGCCAGCAGTGCGGCAGGAAACTCTGGAAACACCATATATTTT,CASSAAGNSGNTIYF
NA,once,TRBV18,TRBJ2-1,TGTGCCAGCTCACCAATAGTAGTGACTGCCTATATCTACAATGAGCAGTTCTTC,CASSPIVVTAYIYNEQFF
NA,NA,TRBV5-1,TRBJ1-4,TGCGCCAGCAGCCCGTCCGGGACCGCACCAAATGAAAAACTGTTTTTT,CASSPSGTAPNEKLFF
NA,NA,TRBV18,TRBJ1-2,TGTGCCAGCTCACCCCTTAGGGCAAGGCCTCCCCAAGGTTCCGGGGGCTACACCTTC,CASSPLRARPPQGSGGYTF
NA,NA,TRBV18,TRBJ2-7,TGTGCCAGCTCACCTTCGCTGGGACTCGTCTACGAGCAGTACTTC,CASSPSLGLVYEQYF
TRBD1,NA,TRBV5-4,TRBJ2-1,TGTGCCACCCGGACAGGGCTTATCAATGAGCAGTTCTTC,CATRTGLINEQFF
TRBD1,NA,TRBV5-1,TRBJ2-3,TGCGCCAGCAAGGTGACAGGGATGGCAGATACGCAGTATTTT,CASKVTGMADTQYF
NA,NA,TRBV28,TRBJ1-2,TGTGCCAGCAGAATTGGAGGGGGTGGCTACACCTTC,CASRIGGGGYTF
NA,NA,TRBV9,TRBJ1-4,TGTGCCAGCAGCGCTGGGGGGCAGGTCTATGAAAAACTGTTTTTT,CASSAGGQVYEKLFF
TRBD2,NA,TRBV10-3,TRBJ2-7,TGTGCCATCAGGCCCCGGGACTACCCGGCGGGCGAGCAGTACTTC,CAIRPRDYPAGEQYF
NA,NA,TRBV27,TRBJ2-1,TGTGCCAGCCAGGCGTCGAGCTCCTACAATGAGCAGTTCTTC,CASQASSSYNEQFF
NA,NA,TRBV30,TRBJ1-1,TGTGCCTGGAGTAGGAGCCCTGAAGCTTTCTTT,CAWSRSPEAFF
NA,NA,TRBV10-1,TRBJ2-3,TGCGCCAGCAGTCCCCAGTACGGGGATACGCAGTATTTT,CASSPQYGDTQYF
NA,NA,TRBV11-3,TRBJ2-7,TGTGCCAGCAGCTCCGCAGGGGTCGAGCAGTACTTC,CASSSAGVEQYF